A selection of T cell receptor beta chains follows, all from one sample in a study of cytomegalovirus exposure and HLA in healthy donors. Sequenced by immunoSEQ multiplex PCR; TCRdb stores in-frame clones only, minus some. Altogether more than 130,000 clones are present, 60% to 85% being singletons, with the ten largest covering less than 3.5%. The sequenced material came from PBMCs. The receptors here all came from a male donor in good health and CMV-seronegative. Both conserved end residues are part of each CDR3. Each record gives: V gene, D gene, J gene, clone size, CDR3 DNA, CDR3 protein. The D gene is left open where the match is weak. The listing skips clone size in some rows; elsewhere it reads once, few, many or a size class.

>TRBV6-1|NA|TRBJ1-1|NA
TGTGCCAGCAGTTTCAGGAACACTGAAGCTTTCTTT
CASSFRNTEAFF
>TRBV29-1|TRBD2|TRBJ2-1|NA
TGCAGCGCCCGACTAGCGGGAGGTCGGAATGAGCAGTTCTTC
CSARLAGGRNEQFF
>TRBV4-3|NA|TRBJ2-1|NA
TGCGCCAGCAGCCAAGATTTAGCAGGGGTTATGGAGCAGTTCTTC
CASSQDLAGVMEQFF
>TRBV12-5|TRBD1|TRBJ2-3|NA
TGTGCTAGTGGTTTGACGCCGGGACAGATTAGAGGGACGCAGTATTTT
CASGLTPGQIRGTQYF
>TRBV7-3|TRBD1|TRBJ1-1|NA
TGTGCCAGCAGGGCCGGGACAGTGAACACTGAAGCTTTCTTT
CASRAGTVNTEAFF
>TRBV5-1|TRBD1|TRBJ1-5|NA
TGCGCCAGCAGCTTGGGTACAGGGGGTCAGCCCCAGCATTTT
CASSLGTGGQPQHF
>TRBV5-1|NA|TRBJ2-3|NA
TGCGCCAGCAGCTTAGTAACGGTCGAGGCTACGCAGTATTTT
CASSLVTVEATQYF
>TRBV5-1|TRBD1|TRBJ2-2|NA
TGCGCCAGCGGATGGGACAGTCGGGAGCTGTTTTTT
CASGWDSRELFF
>TRBV6-5|NA|TRBJ1-2|NA
TGTGCCAGCAGATACGGCACTAACTATGGCTACACCTTC
CASRYGTNYGYTF
>TRBV13|NA|TRBJ2-7|NA
TGTGCCAGCAGTTACAGACAGGCCCCCTACGAGCAGTACTTC
CASSYRQAPYEQYF
>TRBV7-9|TRBD2|TRBJ2-7|NA
TGTGCCAGCAGCCCTCTAGCGGGACTACACTACGAGCAGTACTTC
CASSPLAGLHYEQYF
>TRBV14|TRBD2|TRBJ2-1|NA
TGTGCCAGCAGCCTCTCTAGCGGATACAATGAGCAGTTCTTC
CASSLSSGYNEQFF
>TRBV5-4|TRBD2|TRBJ2-2|few
TGTGCCAGCAGCCGAGCGGGGCTGGGGACCGGGGAGCTGTTTTTT
CASSRAGLGTGELFF
>TRBV4-1|NA|TRBJ2-1|few
TGCGCCAGCAGCCAACTCCCAGGAACTCCACAGTTCTTC
CASSQLPGTPQFF
>TRBV5-4|TRBD2|TRBJ2-5|NA
TGTGCCAGCAGCTCGCCGGGGGGGCAAGAGACCCAGTACTTC
CASSSPGGQETQYF
>TRBV5-4|NA|TRBJ2-1|NA
TGTGCCAGCAGCTTGGCCTCTAGCTCTCATGAGCAGTTCTTC
CASSLASSSHEQFF
>TRBV19|NA|TRBJ1-3|NA
TGTGCCAGTAGTAAACAGCGGGGAAACACCATATATTTT
CASSKQRGNTIYF
>TRBV19|TRBD2|TRBJ2-7|NA
TGTGCCAGTGCTAGCGGGAGCTCCTACGAGCAGTACTTC
CASASGSSYEQYF
>TRBV4-1|NA|TRBJ1-2|NA
TGCGCCAGCAGCCTCCCTTCTTACAGGTCTAACTATGGCTACACCTTC
CASSLPSYRSNYGYTF
>TRBV12-5|TRBD1|TRBJ2-1|NA
TGTGCTAGTGGCCCAGGACAGGGAAGCTCCTACAATGAGCAGTTCTTC
CASGPGQGSSYNEQFF
>TRBV29-1|NA|TRBJ2-1|few
TGCAGCGTTGAGATGCGGCAGGGCTTTCGGGATGAGCAGTTCTTC
CSVEMRQGFRDEQFF
>TRBV4-2|TRBD2|TRBJ2-3|NA
TGTGCCAGCAGCCAAGATCAGGGGACTAGCGGGGGGGTTTACACAGATACGCAGTATTTT
CASSQDQGTSGGVYTDTQYF
>TRBV29-1|NA|TRBJ2-7|NA
TGCAGCGTTGGGGCAGGGGAATTTTACGAGCAGTACTTC
CSVGAGEFYEQYF
>TRBV27|NA|TRBJ2-2|NA
TGTGCCAGCCTCAGGGGTGGAAAATCGGGGGAGCTGTTTTTT
CASLRGGKSGELFF
>TRBV5-1|NA|TRBJ1-1|NA
TGCGCCAGCAGCTTGGAAGGGGGATGGTACACTAAAGCTTTCTTT
CASSLEGGWYTKAFF
>TRBV6-4|NA|TRBJ2-3|NA
TGTGCCAGCATTTGTAAGCGGGTCCCCACCACTAGCACAGATACGCAGTATTTT
CASICKRVPTTSTDTQYF
>TRBV11-2|TRBD1|TRBJ2-7|NA
TGTGCCAGCAGCTTAGGCCCTGGGACAGGGACTTCCTACGAGCAGTACTTC
CASSLGPGTGTSYEQYF
>TRBV7-2|TRBD1|TRBJ1-1|few
TGTGCCAGCAGCTTAGTAAGGGGGCAGGCTTTCTTT
CASSLVRGQAFF
>TRBV7-8|NA|TRBJ2-7|few
TGTGCCAGCAGCTCCCGGGACTTTCACTACGAGCAGTACTTC
CASSSRDFHYEQYF
>TRBV2|TRBD1|TRBJ1-5|NA
TGTGCCAGCAGTCGGGCAGGGGGCTTGGGCAATCAGCCCCAGCATTTT
CASSRAGGLGNQPQHF
>TRBV9|NA|TRBJ2-7|NA
TGTGCCAGCAGCGTAGGCCCCACAGCCTACGAGCAGTACTTC
CASSVGPTAYEQYF
>TRBV19|NA|TRBJ2-4|NA
TGTGCCAGTAGCATCACCGGGACTGCCCCAAACATTCAGTACTTC
CASSITGTAPNIQYF
>TRBV18|TRBD1|TRBJ1-1|NA
TGTGCCAGCTCACCCAGGACAGGGGAGAGTATGAACACTGAAGCTTTCTTT
CASSPRTGESMNTEAFF
>TRBV5-6|NA|TRBJ1-5|NA
TGTGCCAGCAGCTTTAGCAACCAGCCCCAGCATTTT
CASSFSNQPQHF
>TRBV7-9|TRBD1|TRBJ1-1|NA
TGTGCCAGCAGCCCTAGGGGGCCAGGGTGGGGTACTGAAGCTTTCTTT
CASSPRGPGWGTEAFF
>TRBV4-2|NA|TRBJ1-2|once
TGTGCCAGCAGCCCCCCTGGCCAGGTAGTCGACTATGGCTACCCCTTC
CASSPPGQVVDYGYPF
>TRBV19|TRBD2|TRBJ2-5|once
TGTGCCAGTAGTATCGGTTATATGGGGGAGGGGTTTGTAAGGGAGACCCAGTACTTC
CASSIGYMGEGFVRETQYF
>TRBV2|NA|TRBJ2-5|few
TGTGCCAGCAGGGCCGGGGGTCAAGAGACCCAGTACTTC
CASRAGGQETQYF
>TRBV5-6|TRBD1|TRBJ2-7|NA
TGTGCCAGCAGCTCCGCGAGGGACAGGGGGACTCCCTGGGGCGAGCAGTACTTC
CASSSARDRGTPWGEQYF
>TRBV7-6|TRBD1|TRBJ1-3|NA
TGTGCCAGCACTTTGGGGACAGGACTATCTGGAAACACCATATATTTT
CASTLGTGLSGNTIYF
>TRBV19|NA|TRBJ1-3|NA
TGTGCCAGTAGTATAGGTCCCGGGTTCTCTGGAAACACCATATATTTT
CASSIGPGFSGNTIYF
>TRBV30|NA|TRBJ1-2|NA
TGTGCCTGGAGTGTACTAAACGGTGGAGGCTATGGCTACACCTTC
CAWSVLNGGGYGYTF
>TRBV7-9|TRBD2|TRBJ2-7|NA
TGTTCCAGCAGCTCCAGCGGGAGGGCCTACGAGCAGTACTTC
CSSSSSGRAYEQYF
>TRBV11-3|NA|TRBJ2-1|NA
TGTGCCAGCAGCTTTCGTCAGGTGACCTACAATGAGCAGTTCTTC
CASSFRQVTYNEQFF
>TRBV5-1|TRBD2|TRBJ2-7|NA
TGCGCCAGCAGCTCCAGCGGGAAGGGCGAGCAGTACTTC
CASSSSGKGEQYF
>TRBV27|NA|TRBJ1-2|NA
TGTGCCAGCAGTTTAGGAGGTGATGGCTACACCTTC
CASSLGGDGYTF
>TRBV5-1|NA|TRBJ2-7|few
TGCGCCAGCCGATCAGGGGAAGACGAGCAGTACTTC
CASRSGEDEQYF
>TRBV7-9|TRBD2|TRBJ2-7|NA
TGTGCCAGCAGCTTACCTACTAGCGGGGCCTACGAGCAGTACTTC
CASSLPTSGAYEQYF
>TRBV5-1|NA|TRBJ1-3|NA
TGCGCCAGCAGCGTGACAGCTGGAAACACCATATATTTT
CASSVTAGNTIYF
>TRBV30|NA|TRBJ1-1|few
TGTGCCTGGAGTGTAATGGGGGCTAGTACTGAAGCTTTCTTT
CAWSVMGASTEAFF
>TRBV4-1|NA|TRBJ2-5|NA
TGCGCCAGCAGCTCCCTGGGGGCTGCGGGGGAAGAGACCCAGTACTTC
CASSSLGAAGEETQYF
>TRBV30|NA|TRBJ1-2|NA
TGTGCCTGGAGGGACTCCTATGGCTACACCTTC
CAWRDSYGYTF
>TRBV19|TRBD1|TRBJ1-1|NA
TGTGCCAGTAGTATGACAGGGGGGGGCACTGAAGCTTTCTTT
CASSMTGGGTEAFF
>TRBV9|TRBD1|TRBJ1-2|NA
TGTGCCAGCAGCCCCGGACAGGGGAGGTATGGCTACACCTTC
CASSPGQGRYGYTF
>TRBV27|TRBD1|TRBJ2-7|NA
TGTGCCAGCAGTCCCGGACAGGGATTCTCCTACGAGCAGTACTTC
CASSPGQGFSYEQYF
>TRBV4-2|TRBD2|TRBJ2-5|NA
TGTGCCAGCAGCCAACTAGGGACTAGCGGTATCCTCCAAGAGACCCAGTACTTC
CASSQLGTSGILQETQYF
>TRBV10-3|NA|TRBJ1-1|NA
TGTGCCATAAAACAGGAATTCGACACTGAAGCTTTCTTT
CAIKQEFDTEAFF
>TRBV29-1|NA|TRBJ1-1|few
TGCAGCGTCTCTCCAGGGGCGGGTGAGACTGAAGCTTTCTTT
CSVSPGAGETEAFF
>TRBV27|NA|TRBJ1-2|NA
TGTGCCAGCAGTAGCAGGGAAGGGTTCTATGGCTACACCTTC
CASSSREGFYGYTF